Listed here are 15 T cell receptor beta chains from one sample, sequenced in a study of shared clonotypes between healthy human individuals. Generated by immunoSEQ multiplex PCR, the TCRdb table keeps only in-frame clones and is missing some. The data show 560,000 or so clones, about 95% seen once. CD45RO-negative, CCR7-positively selected cells formed the naive CD8 fraction, excluding terminally differentiated effector memory CD45RA+ cells. Sequencing was performed on naive CD8+ T cells sorted from blood. Receptors were obtained from a woman aged 25 to 45 in good health.

CDR3 coding DNA: TGTGCCAGCAGTGGAGAAGCGGGGGACTCCTACGAGCAGTACTTC. It is translated as CASSGEAGDSYEQYF. V usage is TRBV2 and J usage is TRBJ2-7; 8 bases are shared with TRBD2. J gave up 0 bases and V 4 bases, and 5 bases lay outside the gene matches. CDR1 is SNHLY, CDR2 FYNNEI, per germline. This CDR3 spans 15 amino acids.

The chain couples TRBV7-3 to TRBJ2-1; 10 bases are a match to TRBD2. V dropped 2 bases and J dropped 9; count of bases not matched to a gene: 16. The CDR3 is 18 residues long. Germline CDR1 reads SGHTA; CDR2 reads FQGTGA. CDR3 sequence: CASSLYTPSLAGVSEQFF. The CDR3 nucleotides read TGTGCCAGCAGCTTATATACTCCCTCCCTAGCGGGAGTGAGTGAGCAGTTCTTC.

The CDR3, as DNA: TGTGCCAGCGCTGGGGGAGGTCCCGAGCAGTACTTC. Amino acid sequence: CASAGGGPEQYF. This rearrangement joins TRBV13 to TRBJ2-7; possibly TRBD2 for D (6 bases). CDR3 length: 12 residues. Germline CDR1 and CDR2: PRHDT and FYEKMQ (reference sequence). V lost 8 bases and J lost 6, with 14 bases in between.

This sequence joins TRBV4-1 and TRBJ2-7, with a possible D match to TRBD2 (5 bases). Germline CDR1 is MGHRA and CDR2 is YSYEKL. The V end lost 0 bases, the J end lost 7 bases, and 19 bases lay between the germline ends. The CDR3 loop spans 16 amino acids. CDR3 sequence (DNA): TGCGCCAGCAGCCAAGAGTATCGTCTAAACGGAGGAGAGCAGTACTTC. It yields the protein CASSQEYRLNGGEQYF.

This clone was seen only once. The chain has TRBV5-5 and TRBJ1-5; D gene unclear. Germline lookup yields CDR1 SGHKS and CDR2 YYEKEE (reference sequence). Deletions cut 0 bases from V and 9 bases from J, with 16 bases between. The CDR3 contains 15 residues. CDR3 protein: CASSLDSGTGWPQHF. The CDR3, as DNA: TGTGCCAGCAGCTTGGATTCGGGCACGGGATGGCCCCAGCATTTT.

J is TRBJ2-3 and V is TRBV28, with a weak D call TRBD1 (6 bases). CDR1 and CDR2 from the germline V gene are MDHEN and SYDVKM. Trimming cost V 2 bases and J 0 bases, with 9 bases left between them. This CDR3 comprises 15 residues. The CDR3 DNA sequence: TGTGCCAGCAGTTTAGGGGGCCACAGCACAGATACGCAGTATTTT. Protein product: CASSLGGHSTDTQYF.

The chain couples TRBV7-6 to TRBJ2-1; D might be TRBD2 (6 bases). Germline V gives CDR1 SGHVS, CDR2 FNYEAQ. Trimming stripped 5 bases from V and 7 bases from J, with 15 bases between. The CDR3 sequence is 14 residues long. The CDR3 nucleotides are TGTGCCAGCAGCGCCCCCCTAGCGTCTAATGAGCAGTTCTTC. Its protein product is CASSAPLASNEQFF.

This clone occurred once. The chain carries TRBV19 and TRBJ1-1, with D unresolved. The germline V gene has CDR1 LNHDA and CDR2 SQIVND (reference sequence). The CDR3 contains 14 residues. V lost 9 bases, J lost 1 base, and 15 bases lay in between. The CDR3 DNA sequence: TGTGCCAGCGCCGAATATGAAGAGAACACTGAAGCTTTCTTT. Its protein product is CASAEYEENTEAFF.

The chain couples TRBV4-1 to TRBJ2-3; 14 nucleotides line up with TRBD2. This CDR3 is 17 amino acids long. Germline V CDR1 and CDR2: MGHRA, YSYEKL. With V trimmed by 0 bases and J by 3 bases, 2 bases remained unmatched. The CDR3 DNA sequence: TGCGCCAGCAGCCAAGATGGGACTAGCGGGAGAACAGATACGCAGTATTTT. Its translation is CASSQDGTSGRTDTQYF.

CDR3 coding DNA: TGCGCCAGCAGTGATCATCGGACAGGATCATACGAGCAGTACTTC. Its protein product is CASSDHRTGSYEQYF. The J gene is TRBJ2-7, the V gene TRBV10-2; 7 bases map to TRBD1. CDR3 length: 15 residues. V trimming: 3 bases; J trimming: 4 bases; junction bases outside the gene matches: 9. Looked up from germline, CDR1 is WSHSY and CDR2 is SAAADI.

CDR3: CASSEGTPYEQYF. The CDR3 nucleotides read TGCGCCAGCAGCGAAGGGACTCCCTACGAGCAGTACTTC. V usage is TRBV5-1 and J usage is TRBJ2-7; TRBD2 is a possible D gene (6 bases). Germline V gives CDR1 SGHRS, CDR2 YFSETQ. V was shortened by 4 bases and J by 2 bases, with 10 bases between the two germline ends. The CDR3 loop spans 13 amino acids.

The genes are TRBV28 and TRBJ1-5; D is unresolved. CDR3 size: 14 residues. Looked up from germline, CDR1 is MDHEN and CDR2 is SYDVKM. V was clipped by 3 bases and J by 4 bases, with 10 bases between them. In DNA form, the CDR3 reads TGTGCCAGCAGTTTTTTTCGCGGGAATCAGCCCCAGCATTTT. Translation gives CASSFFRGNQPQHF.

The CDR3 nucleotides read TGTGCCAGCAGCCAAGACAGGCGACCCTACGAGCAGTACTTC. Translating gives CASSQDRRPYEQYF. This sequence joins TRBV7-9 and TRBJ2-7; D possibly corresponds to TRBD1 (6 bases). V shed 5 bases and J shed 2 bases, with 13 bases lying between them. The CDR3 runs to 14 residues. CDR1 and CDR2 (germline): SEHNR, FQNEAQ (reference sequence). Looking up the rest from reference TRBV7-9 and TRBJ2-7 gives the full variable domain: DTGVSQNPRHKITKRGQNVTFRCDPISEHNRLYWYRQTLGQGPEFLTYFQNEAQLEKSRLLSDRFSAERPKGSFSTLEIQRTEQGDSAMYLCASSQDRRPYEQYFGPGTRLTVT.

V gene TRBV7-8 combines with J gene TRBJ2-7; D is perhaps TRBD1 (5 bases). V lost 5 bases, J lost 3 bases, and 11 bases lay in between. Germline CDR1 is SGHVS and CDR2 is FQNEAQ. The CDR3 consists of 13 residues. CDR3 loop: CASSKDKHYEQYF. CDR3 nucleotides: TGTGCCAGCAGCAAGGACAAGCACTACGAGCAGTACTTC. Complete variable domain (other parts from reference TRBV7-8 and TRBJ2-7): GAGVSQSPRYKVAKRGQDVALRCDPISGHVSLFWYQQALGQGPEFLTYFQNEAQLDKSGLPSDRFFAERPEGSVSTLKIQRTQQEDSAVYLCASSKDKHYEQYFGPGTRLTVT.

V is TRBV30 and J is TRBJ1-5; D gene ambiguous. The CDR3 extends over 14 amino acids. Deletions cut 1 base from V and 6 bases from J, with 13 bases between. Germline V lookup: CDR1 GTSNPN, CDR2 SVGIG (reference sequence). CDR3 sequence: CAWSEGVAGQPQHF. The CDR3 nucleotides read TGTGCCTGGAGTGAGGGCGTGGCAGGTCAGCCCCAGCATTTT.